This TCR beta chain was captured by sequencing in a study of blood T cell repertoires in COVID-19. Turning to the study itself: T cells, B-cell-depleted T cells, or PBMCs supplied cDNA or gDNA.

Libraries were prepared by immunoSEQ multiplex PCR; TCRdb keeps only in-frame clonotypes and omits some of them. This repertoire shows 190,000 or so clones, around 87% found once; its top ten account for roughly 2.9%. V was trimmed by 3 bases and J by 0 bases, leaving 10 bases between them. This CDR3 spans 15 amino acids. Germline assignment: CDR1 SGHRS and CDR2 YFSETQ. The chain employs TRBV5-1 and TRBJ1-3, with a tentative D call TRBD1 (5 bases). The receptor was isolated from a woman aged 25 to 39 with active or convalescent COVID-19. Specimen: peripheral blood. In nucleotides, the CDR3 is TGCGCCAGCAGCTCCGGACAAATCTCTGGAAACACCATATATTTT. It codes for CASSSGQISGNTIYF. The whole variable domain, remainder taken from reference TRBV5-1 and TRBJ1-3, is KAGVTQTPRYLIKTRGQQVTLSCSPISGHRSVSWYQQTPGQGLQFLFEYFSETQRNKGNFPGRFSGRQFSNSRSEMNVSTLELGDSALYLCASSSGQISGNTIYFGEGSWLTVV.